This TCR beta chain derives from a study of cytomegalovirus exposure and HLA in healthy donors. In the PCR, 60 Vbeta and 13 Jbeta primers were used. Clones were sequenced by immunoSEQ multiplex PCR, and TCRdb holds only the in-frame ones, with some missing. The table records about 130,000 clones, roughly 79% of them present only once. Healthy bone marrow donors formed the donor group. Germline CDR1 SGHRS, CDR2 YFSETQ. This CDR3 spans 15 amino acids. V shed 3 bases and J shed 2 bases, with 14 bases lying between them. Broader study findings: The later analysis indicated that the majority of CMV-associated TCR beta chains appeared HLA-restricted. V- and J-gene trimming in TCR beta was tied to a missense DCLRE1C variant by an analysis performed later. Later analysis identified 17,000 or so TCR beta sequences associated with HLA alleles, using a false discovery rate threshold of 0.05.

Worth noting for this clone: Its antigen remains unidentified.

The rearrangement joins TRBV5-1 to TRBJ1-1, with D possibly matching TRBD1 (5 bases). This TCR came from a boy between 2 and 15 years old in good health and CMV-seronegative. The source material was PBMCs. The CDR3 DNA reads TGCGCCAGCAGCTGGATTGCGGGGGGAAACACTGAAGCTTTCTTT. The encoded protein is CASSWIAGGNTEAFF.